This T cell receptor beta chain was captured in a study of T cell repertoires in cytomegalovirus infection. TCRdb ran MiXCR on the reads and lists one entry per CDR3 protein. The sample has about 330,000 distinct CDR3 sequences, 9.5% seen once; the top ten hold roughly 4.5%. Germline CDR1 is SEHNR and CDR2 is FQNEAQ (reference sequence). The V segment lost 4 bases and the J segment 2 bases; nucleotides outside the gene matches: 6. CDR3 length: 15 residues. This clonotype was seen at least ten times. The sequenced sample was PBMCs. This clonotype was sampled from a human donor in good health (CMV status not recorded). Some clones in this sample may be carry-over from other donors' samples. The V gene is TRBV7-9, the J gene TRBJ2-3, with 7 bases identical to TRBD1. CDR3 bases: TGTGCCAGCAGCTCGGCGGACAGGTTCACAGATACGCAGTATTTT. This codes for CASSSADRFTDTQYF.